This record concerns one T cell receptor (beta chain) sequence. Its antigen is still unknown. These data come from a study of radiotherapy plus CTLA-4 blockade in lung cancer. General study findings and limits: Increased serum interferon-beta after radiation also reportedly predicted response strongly.

Some clones are missing from TCRdb's copy, which holds only in-frame ones; the method was immunoSEQ multiplex PCR. The data contain 25,000 to 35,000 clones, 70% to 85% of them singletons. The CDR3 has 14 residues. In germline, CDR1 is KGHSH, CDR2 LQKENI. V was shortened by 1 base and J by 0 bases, with 4 bases between the two germline ends. The source material was peripheral blood, sampled from a patient treated with radiotherapy plus ipilimumab. This chain joins TRBV18 and TRBJ1-5; D is unclear. The clonotype comes from a human donor with non-small cell lung cancer who had stable disease on radiotherapy plus ipilimumab. The CDR3 reads CASSPQRSNQPQHF. The CDR3 coding sequence is TGTGCCAGCTCACCACAGCGTAGCAATCAGCCCCAGCATTTT. The variable domain in full, with the rest retrieved from reference TRBV18 and TRBJ1-5, is NAGVMQNPRHLVRRRGQEARLRCSPMKGHSHVYWYRQLPEEGLKFMVYLQKENIIDESGMPKERFSAEFPKEGPSILRIQQVVRGDSAAYFCASSPQRSNQPQHFGDGTRLSIL.